The 14 T cell receptor beta chains given below trace back to one sample, sequenced in a study of Ad26.COV2.S vaccination and SARS-CoV-2 variants (dated by TCRdb to the early 2020s). Library construction relied on the immunoSEQ multiplex PCR assay. TCRdb's version of the immuneACCESS table is confined to in-frame rearrangements and falls short of the full clone set. An unresolved V gene accounts for under half of the shortfall where checked; the remainder is of unknown origin. Across this sample there are around 320,000 clones, with 85% to 90% seen only once. The top ten clones comprise less than 2% of the sample. The treatment or condition label of this sample denotes: 15 to 20 received Ad26.COV2.S at low or high dose, single or two shots; roughly 5 received placebo; per-sample allocation not given. Repertoires of vaccine and placebo recipients were sequenced from samples collected on day 63 after the first injection.

This specimen consisted of peripheral blood, obtained in a trial of Ad26.COV2.S vaccine versus placebo. The receptors derive from a person aged 18-60 years who received the Ad26.COV2.S COVID-19 vaccine or a placebo.

The CDR3: CASSPSTPNYGYTF. The CDR3 nucleotides are TGCGCCAGCAGCCCGAGTACTCCAAATTATGGCTACACCTTC. The chain links TRBV5-1 to TRBJ1-2; D not resolved. The CDR3 is made up of 14 amino acids. Germline V lookup: CDR1 SGHRS, CDR2 YFSETQ. Deletions cut 4 bases from V and 5 bases from J, with 15 bases between.

The chain uses TRBV3-1 (or the pseudogene TRBV3-2) and TRBJ2-7; a weak D match, TRBD2 (6 bases). V lost 1 base, J lost 3 bases, and 7 bases lay in between. The germline gives CDR1 LGHDT, CDR2 YNNKEL (reference sequence). This CDR3 spans 13 amino acids. This chain's CDR3 is CASSQGDFYEQYF. CDR3 bases: TGTGCCAGCAGCCAAGGGGACTTCTACGAGCAGTACTTC.

J is TRBJ1-6 and V is TRBV6-1, with D possibly matching TRBD1 (6 bases). Deletions cut 2 bases from V and 9 bases from J, with 11 bases between. The CDR3 is 14 amino acids. Germline CDR1 reads MNHNS; CDR2 reads SASEGT. DNA for the CDR3: TGTGCCAGCAGTGAAATAGACAGGAGTTCACCCCTCCACTTT. This encodes CASSEIDRSSPLHF.

The V call is TRBV24-1, the J call TRBJ1-2; perhaps TRBD1 as D (5 bases). In germline, CDR1 is KGHDR, CDR2 SFDVKD. The CDR3 covers 16 residues. V was shortened by 0 bases and J by 4 bases, with 14 bases between the two germline ends. CDR3 DNA sequence: TGTGCCACCAGTGATTTGATATGGGACGGTTTCTATGGCTACACCTTC. Translating gives CATSDLIWDGFYGYTF.

This clone was counted a few times. CDR3 bases: TGTGCCAGCAGTCCCACCGGGGAGCTGTTTTTT. Its protein product is CASSPTGELFF. The V and J genes are TRBV6-5 and TRBJ2-2; D is uncertain. The CDR3 is 11 amino acids. V lost 5 bases and J lost 4, with 2 bases in between. The germline gives CDR1 MNHEY, CDR2 SVGAGI.

V is TRBV10-2 and J is TRBJ2-2; D gene uncertain. V lost 4 bases to trimming and J lost 5 bases, with 2 bases between them. Germline V gene data show CDR1 as WSHSY and CDR2 as SAAADI. The CDR3 loop spans 11 amino acids. This CDR3 reads CASSVTGELFF. CDR3 DNA sequence: TGCGCCAGCAGTGTAACCGGGGAGCTGTTTTTT.

In DNA form, the CDR3 reads TGCGCCAGCAGCCGAAGGGAGGGGGCGAGCTCTGGAAACACCATATATTTT. Translation: CASSRREGASSGNTIYF. The chain carries TRBV4-1 and TRBJ1-3; TRBD1 agrees at 7 bases. V lost 4 bases, J lost 0 bases, and 9 bases stayed unmatched. This CDR3 is 17 amino acids long. Germline values: CDR1 MGHRA, CDR2 YSYEKL.

This clone has only a few counts. The genes are TRBV19 and TRBJ1-5, with 9 bases identical to TRBD1. CDR3 length: 16 amino acids. Germline CDR1 and CDR2: LNHDA and SQIVND (reference sequence). V was pared by 3 bases and J by 3 bases, with 6 bases of the junction left unmatched. Written as DNA, the CDR3 is TGTGCCAGTAGTATTCCGGGACAGGGAGCCAATCAGCCCCAGCATTTT. As protein: CASSIPGQGANQPQHF. The full variable domain, its missing parts supplied by reference TRBV19 and TRBJ1-5, is DGGITQSPKYLFRKEGQNVTLSCEQNLNHDAMYWYRQDPGQGLRLIYYSQIVNDFQKGDIAEGYSVSREKKESFPLTVTSAQKNPTAFYLCASSIPGQGANQPQHFGDGTRLSIL.

The chain employs TRBV5-4 and TRBJ1-1; tentatively, D is TRBD1 (6 bases). V lost 4 bases and J lost 5, with 18 bases in between. CDR3 length: 15 residues. Germline V gene sequence: CDR1 SGHNT, CDR2 YYREEE (reference sequence). The CDR3 reads CASSPVGGAVTEAFF. DNA of the CDR3: TGTGCCAGCAGCCCGGTTGGGGGCGCAGTTACTGAAGCTTTCTTT.

The CDR3 DNA reads TGTGCCAGCTCACCACAGGGTATGGCTGAAGCTTTCTTT. This gives the protein CASSPQGMAEAFF. The J gene is TRBJ1-1, the V gene TRBV18; D is undetermined. Trimming removed 1 base from V and 6 bases from J, with 9 bases in between. Germline V CDR1 and CDR2: KGHSH, LQKENI. The CDR3 length is 13 residues.

The chain has TRBV2 and TRBJ2-2; D possibly corresponds to TRBD1 (6 bases). Deletions cut 2 bases from V and 1 base from J, with 11 bases between. CDR1 is SNHLY and CDR2 is FYNNEI in the germline V gene. The CDR3 has 16 residues. DNA for the CDR3: TGTGCCAGCAGTGAAAGGGGGACAATGAACACCGGGGAGCTGTTTTTT. Encoded protein: CASSERGTMNTGELFF. Combining the CDR3 with reference TRBV2 and TRBJ2-2 gives the whole variable domain EPEVTQTPSHQVTQMGQEVILRCVPISNHLYFYWYRQILGQKVEFLVSFYNNEISEKSEIFDDQFSVERPDGSNFTLKIRSTKLEDSAMYFCASSERGTMNTGELFFGEGSRLTVL.

The chain combines TRBV20-1 with TRBJ1-2; TRBD1 matches 8 bases. V lost 3 bases, J lost 7 bases, and 4 bases stayed unmatched. CDR3 length: 12 amino acids. Germline CDR1 reads DFQATT; CDR2 reads SNEGSKA (reference sequence). The CDR3 spells CSASSGTGGYTF. The CDR3 nucleotides are TGCAGTGCTAGTTCGGGGACAGGTGGCTACACCTTC.

This sequence joins TRBV6-2 or TRBV6-3 and TRBJ2-4; D is perhaps TRBD1 (5 bases). V lost 0 bases and J lost 1, with 16 bases in between. The CDR3 extends over 18 amino acids. Germline lookup yields CDR1 MNHEY and CDR2 SVGEGT. The CDR3 sequence: CASSYSFRDPSAKNIQYF. CDR3 DNA: TGTGCCAGCAGTTACTCGTTCAGGGATCCTTCGGCCAAAAACATTCAGTACTTC.

Only a few counts were recorded for this clone. The chain combines TRBV5-6 with TRBJ2-7; 8 bases agree with TRBD1. CDR3 size: 16 residues. CDR1 is SGHDT, CDR2 YYEEEE, per germline. With V trimmed by 3 bases and J by 0 bases, 8 bases remained unmatched. CDR3 sequence: CASSSRRTGSSYEQYF. CDR3 in DNA: TGTGCCAGCAGCTCACGTCGGACAGGGAGCTCCTACGAGCAGTACTTC.